This T cell receptor beta chain emerged from a study of cytomegalovirus exposure and HLA in healthy donors. Use of 60 Vbeta and 13 Jbeta primers characterized the PCR. The protocol was immunoSEQ multiplex PCR, while the TCRdb copy is restricted to in-frame clones and leaves out a portion. The sample has 70,000 or so clones; approximately 72% are singletons. About this clone itself: The antigen is not known.

Broader study findings: The authors later linked a missense DCLRE1C variant to TCR beta V- and J-gene trimming. Per a later analysis, HLA-associated TCR beta chains showed more clonal expansion than other, equally common TCR beta chains.

The receptor's source is a woman aged 30 to 39 in good health and CMV-seronegative. The sample comprised PBMCs.

The CDR3, as DNA: TGCGCCAGCAGCCAAGCGGCTACCGGGAGCTCCTACGAGCAGTACTTC. Amino acids: CASSQAATGSSYEQYF. The rearrangement joins TRBV4-3 to TRBJ2-7; a weak D match, TRBD2 (6 bases). The CDR3 sequence is 16 residues long. The germline V gene encodes CDR1 LGHNA and CDR2 YSLEER. Trimming removed 1 base from V and 0 bases from J, with 13 bases in between.